This TCR beta chain was captured by sequencing in a study of T cell repertoires in ileal Crohn's disease. The wider study: Every patient was operated on for stricturing (about 60%) or penetrating (approximately 40%) complications. Study-wide points: Clonal expansions were more frequent in active smokers than non-smokers at surgery.

Assay used: immunoSEQ multiplex PCR; TCRdb lists only in-frame clones, some missing. The data show over 14,000 clones, 80% to 85% seen once. Concerning this clone itself: What it recognizes is unknown.

Losses at the gene ends were 6 bases for V and 0 bases for J; bases not matched to a gene: 5. Germline V gives CDR1 LNHDA, CDR2 SQIVND (reference sequence). The CDR3 totals 15 residues. The clonotype was recovered from an adult with Crohn's disease. Sequenced sample: ileal tissue. This sequence joins TRBV19 and TRBJ2-3, with 8 bases fitting TRBD1. CDR3 sequence reads: CASSLGTGSTDTQYF. The CDR3 DNA reads TGTGCCAGTAGCCTCGGGACAGGAAGCACAGATACGCAGTATTTT. The full variable domain, in which reference TRBV19 and TRBJ2-3 provide the parts outside the CDR3, is DGGITQSPKYLFRKEGQNVTLSCEQNLNHDAMYWYRQDPGQGLRLIYYSQIVNDFQKGDIAEGYSVSREKKESFPLTVTSAQKNPTAFYLCASSLGTGSTDTQYFGPGTRLTVL.